The 31 T cell receptor beta chains given below trace back to one sample, sequenced in a study of radiation and T cells in renal cell carcinoma. The assay was immunoSEQ multiplex PCR, and TCRdb's table has in-frame clones only and misses some. Here the sample spans 140,000 to 150,000 clones, about 88% being singletons. Described time point: blood 4 weeks post-SBRT, at nephrectomy. Treatment given: 15 Gy SBRT to primary tumor, nephrectomy 4 weeks later. This specimen consisted of blood, obtained from a patient whose treatment included radiotherapy and nephrectomy. Receptors originate from a woman in her fifties or sixties with renal cell carcinoma.

The chain carries TRBV5-4 and TRBJ2-2; D ambiguous. The V and J ends lost 1 base and 0 bases respectively, with 7 bases between them. This CDR3 contains 15 residues. CDR1 is SGHNT and CDR2 is YYREEE in the germline V gene (reference sequence). CDR3 sequence: CASSLPQSNTGELFF. The CDR3, as DNA: TGTGCCAGCAGCTTGCCTCAGTCGAACACCGGGGAGCTGTTTTTT.

V usage is TRBV6-4 and J usage is TRBJ2-2, with D unresolved. V was pared by 7 bases and J by 6 bases, with 24 bases between. Germline V gives CDR1 MRHNA, CDR2 SNTAGT. The CDR3 totals 17 residues. DNA of the CDR3: TGTGCCAGCACCGCACAACGGGCTAGAGCGCAACCCGGGGAGCTGTTTTTT. Translating it yields CASTAQRARAQPGELFF.

The V call is TRBV6-6, the J call TRBJ1-3; D is ambiguous. Trimming stripped 5 bases from V and 4 bases from J, with 6 bases between. The length of the CDR3 is 12 residues. Germline V CDR1 and CDR2: MNHNY, SVGAGI (reference sequence). CDR3 region: CASSRFGNTIYF. DNA for the CDR3: TGTGCCAGCAGTCGGTTCGGAAACACCATATATTTT.

V gene TRBV7-3 combines with J gene TRBJ2-2, with 11 bases fitting TRBD2. The V segment lost 2 bases and the J segment 6 bases; nucleotides outside the gene matches: 5. The CDR3 sequence is 16 residues long. The V gene's germline CDR1 is SGHTA and CDR2 FQGTGA. The CDR3: CASSLALAGASGELFF. The CDR3 DNA is TGTGCCAGCAGCTTAGCACTAGCGGGAGCCTCCGGGGAGCTGTTTTTT.

The CDR3 region has the DNA TGTGCCATCAGTATGAGACCTGGGGAGGATGAAAAACTGTTTTTT. Protein: CAISMRPGEDEKLFF. V usage is TRBV10-3 and J usage is TRBJ1-4; D uncertain. V was shortened by 5 bases and J by 6 bases, with 16 bases between the two germline ends. Germline V CDR1 and CDR2: ENHRY, SYGVKD. This CDR3 is built from 15 residues.

The chain has TRBV15 and TRBJ2-3, with D possibly TRBD2 on 6 matching bases. In germline, CDR1 is LNHNV, CDR2 YYDKDF (reference sequence). The ends were cut back, 0 bases at V and 8 bases at J, with 12 bases in the middle. The length of the CDR3 is 14 residues. CDR3 loop: CATSRDRTGGTQYF. CDR3 coding DNA: TGTGCCACCAGCAGAGATCGAACCGGGGGTACGCAGTATTTT. Variable domain in full (rest from reference TRBV15 and TRBJ2-3): DAMVIQNPRYQVTQFGKPVTLSCSQTLNHNVMYWYQQKSSQAPKLLFHYYDKDFNNEADTPDNFQSRRPNTSFCFLDIRSPGLGDTAMYLCATSRDRTGGTQYFGPGTRLTVL.

The rearrangement links TRBV5-1 to TRBJ2-2; 7 bases are a match to TRBD1. V dropped 4 bases and J dropped 10; count of bases not matched to a gene: 19. The CDR3 extends over 17 amino acids. The germline CDR1 and CDR2 sequences are SGHRS and YFSETQ. The CDR3, as DNA: TGCGCCAGCAGCCCGAATTCCGGGACAGCCTACTTTGAGGAGCTGTTTTTT. As protein: CASSPNSGTAYFEELFF.

The chain has TRBV5-4 and TRBJ2-5; TRBD1 agrees at 8 bases. This CDR3 region has 14 residues. Germline trimming cut 4 bases from V and 2 bases from J; bases unmatched to any gene: 4. Germline values: CDR1 SGHNT, CDR2 YYREEE (reference sequence). DNA of the CDR3: TGTGCCAGCAGCCTAGGACAGGGTCAAGAGACCCAGTACTTC. Its translation: CASSLGQGQETQYF.

This clone has more than one count but fewer than ten. The CDR3 coding sequence is TGTGCCAGCAACCCCGGGGGAACCTACGAGCAGTACTTC. Translating gives CASNPGGTYEQYF. The V call is TRBV9, the J call TRBJ2-7; TRBD2 might be the D (6 bases). Per germline, CDR1 SGDLS and CDR2 YYNGEE. The CDR3 is made up of 13 amino acids. Between the trimmed V and J ends, which lost 6 bases and 2 bases, there was a span of 12 bases.

The J gene is TRBJ1-3, the V gene TRBV28, with D maybe TRBD1 (5 bases). The CDR3 totals 14 residues. Per the germline V gene, CDR1 is MDHEN and CDR2 is SYDVKM. The CDR3 here is CATRWGTSGNTIYF. CDR3 nucleotide sequence: TGTGCGACTCGGTGGGGGACTTCTGGAAACACCATATATTTT.

The chain is built from TRBV9 and TRBJ2-7; no clear D. The germline V gene has CDR1 SGDLS and CDR2 YYNGEE. This CDR3 spans 13 amino acids. V was cut by 7 bases and J by 0 bases, with 11 bases left in between. CDR3 sequence: CASPPDLSYEQYF. The CDR3 coding sequence is TGTGCCAGCCCCCCAGACCTCTCCTACGAGCAGTACTTC.

The chain carries TRBV7-8 and TRBJ2-2; either TRBD1 or TRBD2 may supply D (7 bases each). Per the germline V gene, CDR1 is SGHVS and CDR2 is FQNEAQ. The CDR3 contains 14 residues. V was trimmed by 9 bases and J by 1 base, leaving 12 bases between them. Here the CDR3 reads CARGGTENTGELFF. The CDR3 DNA follows: TGTGCCAGGGGGGGGACAGAGAACACCGGGGAGCTGTTTTTT.

This clone was seen once. V usage is TRBV7-2 and J usage is TRBJ1-1; 8 bases fit TRBD1. This CDR3 has 17 residues. Germline V gene sequence: CDR1 SGHTA, CDR2 FQGNSA. With 5 bases clipped from V and 4 bases from J, the junction kept 15 bases outside the gene matches. CDR3: CASSALTGGVYATEAFF. The CDR3 DNA follows: TGTGCCAGCAGCGCACTAACAGGGGGAGTCTATGCCACTGAAGCTTTCTTT.

The chain couples TRBV4-1 to TRBJ2-3; 11 bases match TRBD1. V trimming: 3 bases; J trimming: 2 bases; junction bases outside the gene matches: 4. The CDR3 runs to 16 residues. In germline, CDR1 is MGHRA, CDR2 YSYEKL. The CDR3 DNA reads TGCGCCAGCAGCCAGGATGGACAGGGGGCCACAGATACGCAGTATTTT. Protein sequence: CASSQDGQGATDTQYF.

The rearrangement uses TRBV19 and TRBJ1-1, with D maybe TRBD1 (6 bases). Germline assignment: CDR1 LNHDA and CDR2 SQIVND (reference sequence). The CDR3 totals 15 residues. Trimming shortened V by 6 bases and J by 5 bases, and 19 bases separated the two germline ends. CDR3 coding DNA: TGTGCCAGTAGCCCGACAGGTACCGCGGGGACTGAAGCTTTCTTT. This translates into CASSPTGTAGTEAFF.

This rearrangement joins TRBV7-8 to TRBJ2-7, with D unresolved. Germline loops: CDR1 SGHVS, CDR2 FQNEAQ. The CDR3 has 15 residues. V gave up 1 base and J gave up 4 bases, with 14 bases separating them. DNA of the CDR3: TGTGCCAGCAGCTTAGGGCGCAGTGAGCTTTACGAGCAGTACTTC. This translates into CASSLGRSELYEQYF. The full variable domain, with the rest looked up from reference TRBV7-8 and TRBJ2-7, is GAGVSQSPRYKVAKRGQDVALRCDPISGHVSLFWYQQALGQGPEFLTYFQNEAQLDKSGLPSDRFFAERPEGSVSTLKIQRTQQEDSAVYLCASSLGRSELYEQYFGPGTRLTVT.

The gene calls are TRBV6-1 and TRBJ2-1; D is unresolved. The germline V gene encodes CDR1 MNHNS and CDR2 SASEGT. Trimming stripped 2 bases from V and 1 base from J, with 9 bases between. The CDR3 is 15 residues long. Written as DNA, the CDR3 is TGTGCCAGCAGTGAACTTGTCTCATCCTACAATGAGCAGTTCTTC. Residues: CASSELVSSYNEQFF.

This chain links TRBV6-1 with TRBJ1-1; D is perhaps TRBD1 (5 bases). In germline, CDR1 is MNHNS, CDR2 SASEGT. The CDR3 contains 13 residues. V was shortened by 6 bases and J by 8 bases, with 16 bases between the two germline ends. The CDR3 reads CASSLGSQGEAFF. The CDR3 DNA is TGTGCCAGCAGCCTAGGTAGTCAGGGCGAAGCTTTCTTT.

The chain joins TRBV7-2 to TRBJ1-2, with D possibly being TRBD1 (5 bases). The CDR3 is 13 residues long. The V end was cut by 0 bases, the J end by 6 bases, with 8 bases between. In germline, CDR1 is SGHTA, CDR2 FQGNSA. The CDR3, as DNA: TGTGCCAGCAGCTTAGCATCGGGGGATGGCTACACCTTC. It codes for CASSLASGDGYTF.

This rearrangement joins TRBV18 to TRBJ1-2; D is unclear. Trimming cost V 3 bases and J 2 bases, with 10 bases left between them. Germline V gives CDR1 KGHSH, CDR2 LQKENI. This CDR3 comprises 14 residues. CDR3 region: CASSPRSRNYGYTF. In nucleotides, the CDR3 is TGTGCCAGCTCACCCCGGAGTCGGAACTATGGCTACACCTTC.

V gene TRBV6-4 combines with J gene TRBJ2-1; D unclear. V was cut by 3 bases and J by 4 bases, with 7 bases left in between. CDR1 and CDR2 from the germline V gene are MRHNA and SNTAGT. CDR3 length equals 13 residues. CDR3 sequence reads: CASSESTYNEQFF. DNA of the CDR3: TGTGCCAGCAGTGAATCTACTTACAATGAGCAGTTCTTC.

The chain joins TRBV4-1 to TRBJ2-1; 11 bases fit TRBD1. The CDR3 covers 18 residues. The germline V gene has CDR1 MGHRA and CDR2 YSYEKL. V lost 2 bases, J lost 4 bases, and 10 bases stayed unmatched. CDR3 loop: CASSQFWDRGVRYNEQFF. The CDR3 DNA reads as TGCGCCAGCAGCCAATTCTGGGACAGGGGGGTGAGATACAATGAGCAGTTCTTC.

This chain uses TRBV7-9 with TRBJ2-5, with D perhaps TRBD1 (6 bases). CDR3 length equals 14 residues. Germline values: CDR1 SEHNR, CDR2 FQNEAQ (reference sequence). V was pared by 3 bases and J by 3 bases, with 11 bases between. CDR3 nucleotides: TGTGCCAGCAGCTTCCAGGGGCCGGAAGAGACCCAGTACTTC. Amino acids: CASSFQGPEETQYF.

The gene calls are TRBV9 and TRBJ2-3, with unresolved D. This CDR3 contains 15 residues. CDR1 and CDR2 from the germline V gene are SGDLS and YYNGEE. V gave up 0 bases and J gave up 0 bases, with 8 bases separating them. The CDR3 here is CASSVAVTSTDTQYF. The CDR3 region has the DNA TGTGCCAGCAGCGTAGCGGTAACTAGCACAGATACGCAGTATTTT.

The chain recombines TRBV5-1 with TRBJ2-2; D gene unclear. The CDR3 loop spans 15 amino acids. Germline CDR1 reads SGHRS; CDR2 reads YFSETQ. V gave up 0 bases and J gave up 6 bases, with 12 bases separating them. The CDR3 region is CASSLGTDRAGELFF. The CDR3 nucleotides are TGCGCCAGCAGCTTGGGGACGGACCGCGCCGGGGAGCTGTTTTTT.

V usage is TRBV19 and J usage is TRBJ2-3; tentative D call: TRBD2 (6 bases). Germline assignment: CDR1 LNHDA and CDR2 SQIVND (reference sequence). The CDR3 totals 17 residues. V lost 2 bases, J lost 5 bases, and 20 bases lay in between. The CDR3 nucleotides are TGTGCCAGTAGTATATCTATTGTGTCGACCGGGGGAGATACGCAGTATTTT. Its protein product is CASSISIVSTGGDTQYF.

This clone showed up just a few times. The chain uses TRBV2 and TRBJ2-3; D might be TRBD2 (6 bases). CDR3 length equals 15 residues. Germline CDR1 SNHLY, CDR2 FYNNEI. The ends were cut back, 1 base at V and 0 bases at J, with 8 bases in the middle. CDR3 DNA: TGTGCCAGCAGTGAAGGGGACTTGAGCACAGATACGCAGTATTTT. Its translation: CASSEGDLSTDTQYF.

The V call is TRBV4-3, the J call TRBJ2-5; D is unresolved. V lost 1 base to trimming and J lost 7 bases, with 7 bases between them. The CDR3 sequence is 12 residues long. Germline CDR1 and CDR2: LGHNA and YSLEER. CDR3 DNA sequence: TGCGCCAGCAGCCAAGCAAAGGGGACCCAGTACTTC. Its protein is CASSQAKGTQYF.

The chain links TRBV6-5 to TRBJ2-3; TRBD1 aligns across 8 bases. Per germline, CDR1 MNHEY and CDR2 SVGAGI. The CDR3 runs to 15 residues. Trimming removed 7 bases from V and 8 bases from J; junction bases left unmatched: 14. The chain's CDR3 is CASTPDRATGGTQYF. The CDR3 nucleotides are TGTGCCAGCACCCCGGACAGGGCAACAGGAGGTACGCAGTATTTT.

V and J are TRBV27 and TRBJ2-5, with 9 bases identical to TRBD2. CDR3 length equals 15 residues. Germline CDR1 is MNHEY and CDR2 is SMNVEV (reference sequence). After removal of 9 bases from V and 5 bases from J, the junction contained 13 bases not matched to a gene. CDR3 protein: CASRPPGTSYETQYF. In DNA, the CDR3 is TGTGCCAGTCGCCCCCCCGGGACTAGCTATGAGACCCAGTACTTC.

V is TRBV7-9 and J is TRBJ1-6; D is uncertain. Per germline, CDR1 SEHNR and CDR2 FQNEAQ (reference sequence). V was trimmed by 5 bases and J by 9 bases, leaving 8 bases between them. The length of the CDR3 is 12 residues. CDR3 sequence reads: CASSQSFSPLHF. The CDR3 DNA follows: TGTGCCAGCAGCCAATCGTTTTCACCCCTCCACTTT.